This T cell receptor (beta chain) came from a study of blood T cell repertoires in COVID-19. Study as a whole: Both acute and convalescent COVID-19 samples were obtained from the United States, Italy and Spain. In each case, the material was cDNA or gDNA derived from T cells, B-cell-depleted T cells, or PBMCs.

Patients from Seattle were sampled longitudinally, starting during active infection. This clone was detected once. In the source study's methods: Reference gene primers were amplified, and this amplification served to estimate nucleated cell counts. Here immunoSEQ multiplex PCR was the method, and the copy in TCRdb shows in-frame clones only, minus some. That table supplies the V and J calls and clone size; D and trimming were determined from the DNA. The profile shows over 60,000 clones, over 60% of them singletons. Germline-derived CDR1 and CDR2 are SEHNR and FQNEAQ (reference sequence). Trimming took off 6 bases at V and 5 bases at J, with 16 bases between the two ends. The CDR3 is 14 residues long.

This chain joins TRBV7-9 and TRBJ2-5; D perhaps matches TRBD1 (5 bases). The sequenced material came from peripheral blood. This clonotype was obtained from a man aged 60-69 years with COVID-19, enrolled during active disease. The CDR3, as DNA: TGTGCCAGCAGGTCGGGCAGGGTGCATGAGACCCAGTACTTC. Protein: CASRSGRVHETQYF. Supplemented by reference TRBV7-9 and TRBJ2-5, the full variable domain reads DTGVSQNPRHKITKRGQNVTFRCDPISEHNRLYWYRQTLGQGPEFLTYFQNEAQLEKSRLLSDRFSAERPKGSFSTLEIQRTEQGDSAMYLCASRSGRVHETQYFGPGTRLLVL.